Listed below are T cell receptor beta chains from one sample, sequenced in a study of T cell changes during pregnancy in multiple sclerosis. Assay: immunoSEQ multiplex PCR; the TCRdb copy retains only in-frame clones and omits some. The table shows approximately 32,000 clones, with roughly 90% occurring only once. Sequenced material: peripheral blood, taken in the third trimester of pregnancy. These receptors were collected from a female donor in good health, enrolled as a control in a pregnancy study. Each CDR3 is given with its conserved first and last residue. D genes are given only for firm matches. Size is stated for part of the rows, as once, few or many counts, or as a class when the clone is expanded.

V	D	J	size	CDR3	DNA
TRBV2	TRBD2	TRBJ2-3	-	CASSEGGLAGGGGTDTQYF	TGTGCCAGCAGTGAAGGGGGACTAGCGGGAGGGGGTGGCACAGATACGCAGTATTTT
TRBV9	TRBD1	TRBJ2-7	-	CASSVDVGGPPPYEQYF	TGTGCCAGCAGCGTAGACGTAGGGGGCCCACCGCCCTACGAGCAGTACTTC
TRBV9	TRBD2	TRBJ2-1	-	CASSALAGTNNEQFF	TGTGCCAGCAGCGCTTTAGCGGGGACCAACAATGAGCAGTTCTTC
TRBV6-1	TRBD2	TRBJ2-2	-	CASSELAGTGELFF	TGTGCCAGCAGTGAACTAGCGGGCACCGGGGAGCTGTTTTTT
TRBV5-1	-	TRBJ1-1	-	CASSWGGQSRLNTEAFF	TGCGCCAGCAGCTGGGGGGGACAAAGTCGGTTGAACACTGAAGCTTTCTTT
TRBV27	-	TRBJ1-1	-	CASSPYTGRANTEAFF	TGTGCCAGCAGTCCATACACAGGGCGGGCAAACACTGAAGCTTTCTTT
TRBV19	TRBD1	TRBJ1-5	-	CASSIGQGNQPQHF	TGTGCCAGTAGTATCGGACAGGGGAATCAGCCCCAGCATTTT
TRBV30	-	TRBJ2-1	-	CAWSGDSSLEQFF	TGTGCCTGGAGTGGAGATAGTAGTCTTGAGCAGTTCTTC
TRBV5-6	TRBD1	TRBJ1-1	-	CASSPRDREAEAFF	TGTGCCAGCAGCCCCCGGGACAGGGAGGCTGAAGCTTTCTTT
TRBV7-9	TRBD1	TRBJ2-7	-	CASSTTDRGYEQYF	TGTGCCAGCAGCACAACAGACAGGGGCTACGAGCAGTACTTC
TRBV5-4	-	TRBJ1-4	-	CASSLAGGGEKLFF	TGTGCCAGCAGCTTGGCGGGGGGCGGTGAAAAACTGTTTTTT
TRBV6-5	-	TRBJ2-5	-	CASSEGGWQETQYF	TGTGCCAGCTCCGAGGGGGGGTGGCAAGAGACCCAGTACTTC
TRBV2	-	TRBJ2-7	-	CASSEGSAIPEQYF	TGTGCCAGCAGTGAGGGCTCAGCAATCCCCGAGCAGTACTTC
TRBV7-9	-	TRBJ2-5	-	CASSLGSGGQFGQETQYF	TGTGCCAGCAGCTTAGGTTCGGGCGGACAGTTCGGCCAAGAGACCCAGTACTTC
TRBV27	-	TRBJ1-1	-	CASSLSGPRTEAFF	TGTGCCAGCAGTTTATCGGGGCCCCGAACTGAAGCTTTCTTT
TRBV19	-	TRBJ1-3	-	CASSPQGVAGNTIYF	TGTGCCAGTAGTCCACAGGGAGTGGCTGGAAACACCATATATTTT
TRBV27	-	TRBJ1-2	-	CASSPQGWGYGYTF	TGTGCCAGCAGTCCACAGGGATGGGGCTATGGCTACACCTTC
TRBV4-2	TRBD2	TRBJ2-3	-	CASAPGLAGLTDTQYF	TGTGCCAGCGCCCCGGGACTAGCGGGGCTCACAGATACGCAGTATTTT
TRBV29-1	-	TRBJ2-2	-	CSVEARPTTGELFF	TGCAGCGTTGAGGCCCGTCCCACCACCGGGGAGCTGTTTTTT
TRBV7-6	TRBD2	TRBJ2-3	-	CASSPGTSGSTDTQYF	TGTGCCAGCAGTCCGGGGACTAGCGGGAGCACAGATACGCAGTATTTT
TRBV19	-	TRBJ1-2	once	CASSAARTPNYGYTF	TGTGCCAGTAGCGCTGCCAGGACACCCAACTATGGCTACACCTTC
TRBV6-1	-	TRBJ2-7	-	CASSDRDFSEQYF	TGTGCCAGCAGTGACCGGGACTTTTCCGAGCAGTACTTC
TRBV29-1	-	TRBJ1-1	-	CSVEILGGAEAFF	TGCAGCGTTGAAATCCTTGGGGGCGCGGAAGCTTTCTTT
TRBV7-2	TRBD2	TRBJ2-5	-	CASRSIQAGRETQYF	TGTGCCAGCAGGTCGATCCAAGCGGGGCGGGAGACCCAGTACTTC
TRBV5-1	TRBD1	TRBJ2-7	once	CASSQTGGRGHEQYF	TGCGCCAGCAGCCAAACAGGGGGCAGAGGGCACGAGCAGTACTTC
TRBV27	TRBD1	TRBJ2-5	-	CASSLYRGGFQETQYF	TGTGCCAGCAGTTTATACAGGGGCGGCTTCCAAGAGACCCAGTACTTC
TRBV11-3	-	TRBJ2-1	-	CASSQTGLGANEQFF	TGTGCCAGCAGCCAAACAGGGCTTGGGGCCAATGAGCAGTTCTTC
TRBV30	-	TRBJ1-1	-	CAYERNTEAFF	TGTGCCTACGAGCGGAACACTGAAGCTTTCTTT
TRBV7-3	TRBD2	TRBJ2-1	-	CASSLTAGYNEQFF	TGTGCCAGCAGCTTAACAGCGGGGTACAATGAGCAGTTCTTC
TRBV6-5	-	TRBJ1-5	-	CASSTWSNQPQHF	TGTGCCAGCAGCACATGGAGCAATCAGCCCCAGCATTTT